This T cell receptor (beta chain) emerged from a study of blood T cell repertoires in COVID-19. Whole-study context: The analysed material was cDNA or gDNA that came from T cells, B-cell-depleted T cells, or PBMCs.

The cohort comprised adults aged roughly 18 to 90 years residing in about two dozen US areas. Participants had their cohort set by participant-reported clinical history. This CDR3 has 13 residues. V lost 3 bases and J 10 bases, leaving 13 bases between the germline ends. In the source study's methods: Counts of nucleated cells, estimated from reference gene primer amplification, were obtained. TCRdb keeps only in-frame clones here, not all; method: immunoSEQ multiplex PCR. V, J and clone size derive from that table, while D and trimming were established from the DNA sequence. The repertoire holds 150,000 to 200,000 clones, with approximately 87% as singletons.

This chain links TRBV12-3 or TRBV12-4 with TRBJ2-1; possibly TRBD1 for D (6 bases). This sequence originates from a woman in her 50s who had recovered from COVID-19. The source material was PBMCs or T cells enriched from blood (not recorded which). CDR3 region: CASSLGAVREQFF. DNA of the CDR3: TGTGCCAGCAGTTTGGGGGCTGTCAGGGAGCAGTTCTTC.